The 10 T cell receptor beta chains below all came from one sample that was sequenced in a study of response to subunit inactivated influenza vaccine. TCRdb re-called the RT-PCR reads with MiXCR, one entry per CDR3 protein. The top ten hold over 1.5% of the sample, which has roughly 520,000 distinct CDR3 sequences, about 25% seen once. This specimen consisted of CD4+ T cells sorted from PBMCs, obtained 5 days after vaccination. These receptors were collected from a man between 45 and 60 years old who received an inactivated influenza vaccine.

The rearrangement joins TRBV5-6 to TRBJ1-5; no definite D call. Germline V CDR1 and CDR2: SGHDT, YYEEEE. Trimming took off 2 bases at V and 0 bases at J, with 9 bases between the two ends. The CDR3 is made up of 15 amino acids. The CDR3 DNA is TGTGCCAGCAGCTTTGCTCCTGATAGCAATCAGCCCCAGCATTTT. Amino acid sequence: CASSFAPDSNQPQHF.

J is TRBJ1-3 and V is TRBV4-2; no clear D. The CDR3 has 14 residues. Trimming took 8 bases from V and 0 from J, leaving 11 bases between them. Germline assignment: CDR1 LGHNA and CDR2 YNFKEQ. Written as DNA, the CDR3 is TGTGCCAGCTGGGTTGGAAACTCTGGAAACACCATATATTTT. It encodes CASWVGNSGNTIYF.

This clonotype showed up just a few times. V gene TRBV7-6 combines with J gene TRBJ2-3, with D unclear. The CDR3 is 13 residues long. V was shortened by 2 bases and J by 4 bases, with 7 bases between the two germline ends. Germline loops: CDR1 SGHVS, CDR2 FNYEAQ. CDR3 DNA: TGTGCCAGCAGCTTATCTGACGCAGATACGCAGTATTTT. It yields the protein CASSLSDADTQYF.

This clonotype was observed a few times. The chain links TRBV30 to TRBJ2-1, with D perhaps TRBD2 (5 bases). Germline V gene lookup returns CDR1 GTSNPN and CDR2 SVGIG (reference sequence). This CDR3 is built from 13 residues. Trimming removed 2 bases from V and 8 bases from J, with 13 bases in between. CDR3 in amino acids: CAWSPGLYDEQFF. Written as DNA, the CDR3 is TGTGCCTGGAGTCCAGGACTGTACGATGAGCAGTTCTTC.

The CDR3 DNA reads as TGTGCCAGCAGTTACTCCGGGACTAGGAATGAGCAGTTCTTC. Translated, it gives CASSYSGTRNEQFF. V is TRBV6-5 and J is TRBJ2-1; 8 nucleotides align to TRBD2. Germline CDR1 reads MNHEY; CDR2 reads SVGAGI. The CDR3 runs 14 residues. Losses at the gene ends were 0 bases for V and 7 bases for J; bases not matched to a gene: 2.

V usage is TRBV6-1 and J usage is TRBJ1-1; no clear D. V dropped 4 bases and J dropped 4 bases, with 7 bases sitting between them. The CDR3 loop spans 12 amino acids. The germline V gene encodes CDR1 MNHNS and CDR2 SASEGT. The CDR3 coding sequence is TGTGCCAGCAGTGGGCACCGCACTGAAGCTTTCTTT. Protein: CASSGHRTEAFF.

V gene TRBV5-1 combines with J gene TRBJ2-7; tentative D call: TRBD1 (6 bases). The CDR3 is 14 residues long. Trimming took off 3 bases at V and 7 bases at J, with 17 bases between the two ends. Per the germline V gene, CDR1 is SGHRS and CDR2 is YFSETQ. The CDR3 is CASSSQGTFGEQYF. CDR3 sequence (DNA): TGCGCCAGCAGCTCACAGGGAACGTTTGGTGAGCAGTACTTC.

The J gene is TRBJ2-1, the V gene TRBV6-2 or TRBV6-3; D is perhaps TRBD1 (5 bases). This CDR3 is built from 14 residues. Trimming shortened V by 2 bases and J by 8 bases, and 13 bases separated the two germline ends. Germline V gene sequence: CDR1 MNHEY, CDR2 SVGEGT. The DNA of the CDR3 is TGTGCCAGCAGTTACGGGCAGGGTATCGATGAGCAGTTCTTC. Its protein product is CASSYGQGIDEQFF.

The chain joins TRBV20-1 to TRBJ2-3; D ambiguous. Trimming took 3 bases from V and 0 from J, leaving 10 bases between them. In germline, CDR1 is DFQATT, CDR2 SNEGSKA (reference sequence). The CDR3 loop spans 14 amino acids. This CDR3 reads CSASKGSSTDTQYF. The CDR3 DNA is TGCAGTGCTAGTAAAGGGTCGAGCACAGATACGCAGTATTTT.

The chain recombines TRBV29-1 with TRBJ2-1; possible D gene TRBD2, 9 bases. With 3 bases removed from V and 4 bases from J, the gap between germline ends came to 19 bases. This CDR3 is 16 amino acids long. CDR1 SQVTM and CDR2 ANQGSEA come from the germline V gene. In DNA, the CDR3 is TGCAGCGTTGATTCACCTAGCGGGACAGGTTACAATGAGCAGTTCTTC. Translated: CSVDSPSGTGYNEQFF.